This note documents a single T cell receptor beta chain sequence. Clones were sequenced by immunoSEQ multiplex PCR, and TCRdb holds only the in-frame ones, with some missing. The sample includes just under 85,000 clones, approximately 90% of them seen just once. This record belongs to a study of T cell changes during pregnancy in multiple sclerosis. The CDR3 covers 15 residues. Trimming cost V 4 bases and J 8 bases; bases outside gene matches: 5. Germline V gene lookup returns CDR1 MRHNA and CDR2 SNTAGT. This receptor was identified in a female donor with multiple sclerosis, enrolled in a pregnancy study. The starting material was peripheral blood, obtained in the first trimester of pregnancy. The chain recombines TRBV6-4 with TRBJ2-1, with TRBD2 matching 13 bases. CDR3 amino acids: CASSVGLAGRDEQFF. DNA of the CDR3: TGTGCCAGCAGTGTGGGACTAGCGGGAAGGGATGAGCAGTTCTTC.